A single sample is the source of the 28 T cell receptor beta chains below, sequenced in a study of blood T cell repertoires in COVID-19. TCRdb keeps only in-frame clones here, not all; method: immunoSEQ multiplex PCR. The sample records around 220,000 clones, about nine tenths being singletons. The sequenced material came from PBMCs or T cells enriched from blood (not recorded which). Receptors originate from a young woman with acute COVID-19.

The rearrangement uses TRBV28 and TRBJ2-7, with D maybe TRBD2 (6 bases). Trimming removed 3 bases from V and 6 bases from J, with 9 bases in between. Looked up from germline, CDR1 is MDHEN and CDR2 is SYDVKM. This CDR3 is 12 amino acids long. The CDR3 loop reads CASSFGGREQYF. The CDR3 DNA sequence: TGTGCCAGCAGTTTCGGGGGACGCGAGCAGTACTTC.

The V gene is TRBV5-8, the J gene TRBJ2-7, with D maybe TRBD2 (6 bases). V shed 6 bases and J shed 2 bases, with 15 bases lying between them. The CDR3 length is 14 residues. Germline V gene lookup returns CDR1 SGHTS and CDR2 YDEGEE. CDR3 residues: CASTPGTPTYEQYF. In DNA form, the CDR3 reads TGTGCCAGCACCCCCGGGACTCCCACCTACGAGCAGTACTTC.

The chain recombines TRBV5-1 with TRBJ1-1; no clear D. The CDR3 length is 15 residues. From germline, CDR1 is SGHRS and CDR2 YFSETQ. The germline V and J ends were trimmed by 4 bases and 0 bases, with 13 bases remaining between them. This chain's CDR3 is CASSVMAEMNTEAFF. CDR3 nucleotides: TGCGCCAGCAGCGTAATGGCGGAAATGAACACTGAAGCTTTCTTT.

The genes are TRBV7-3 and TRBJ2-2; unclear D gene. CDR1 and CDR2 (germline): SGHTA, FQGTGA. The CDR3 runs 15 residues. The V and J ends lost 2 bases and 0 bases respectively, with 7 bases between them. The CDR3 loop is CASSLGPANTGELFF. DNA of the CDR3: TGTGCCAGCAGCTTAGGCCCAGCGAACACCGGGGAGCTGTTTTTT. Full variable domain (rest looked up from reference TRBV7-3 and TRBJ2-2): GAGVSQTPSNKVTEKGKYVELRCDPISGHTALYWYRQSLGQGPEFLIYFQGTGAADDSGLPNDRFFAVRPEGSVSTLKIQRTERGDSAVYLCASSLGPANTGELFFGEGSRLTVL.

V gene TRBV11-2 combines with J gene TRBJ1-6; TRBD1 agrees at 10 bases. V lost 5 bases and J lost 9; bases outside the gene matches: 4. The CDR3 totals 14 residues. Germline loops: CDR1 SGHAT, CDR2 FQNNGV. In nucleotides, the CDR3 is TGTGCCAGCAGCCCGGACAGGGGGGTTTCACCCCTCCACTTT. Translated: CASSPDRGVSPLHF.

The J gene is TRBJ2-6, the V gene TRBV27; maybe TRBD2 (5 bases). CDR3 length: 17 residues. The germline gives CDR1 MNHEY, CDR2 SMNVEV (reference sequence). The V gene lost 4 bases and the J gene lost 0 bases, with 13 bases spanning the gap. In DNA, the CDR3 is TGTGCCAGCAGTTCCGGGATCCGCAACTCTGGGGCCAACGTCCTGACTTTC. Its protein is CASSSGIRNSGANVLTF.

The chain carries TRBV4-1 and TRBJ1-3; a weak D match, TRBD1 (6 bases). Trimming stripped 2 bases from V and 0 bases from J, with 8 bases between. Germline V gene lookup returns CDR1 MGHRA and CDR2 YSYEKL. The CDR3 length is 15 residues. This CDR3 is CASSQSDSSGNTIYF. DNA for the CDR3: TGCGCCAGCAGCCAATCGGACAGCTCTGGAAACACCATATATTTT.

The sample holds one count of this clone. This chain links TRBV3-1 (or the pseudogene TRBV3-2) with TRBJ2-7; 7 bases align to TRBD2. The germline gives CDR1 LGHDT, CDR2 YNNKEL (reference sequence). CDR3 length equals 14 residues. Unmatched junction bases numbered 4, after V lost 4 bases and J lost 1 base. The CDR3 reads CASSPRGGSYEQYF. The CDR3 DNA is TGTGCCAGCAGCCCCCGCGGGGGATCCTACGAGCAGTACTTC.

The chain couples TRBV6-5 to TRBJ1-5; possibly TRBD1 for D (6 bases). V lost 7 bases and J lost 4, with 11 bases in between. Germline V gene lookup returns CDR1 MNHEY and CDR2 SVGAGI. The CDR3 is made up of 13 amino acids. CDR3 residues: CASTSGVNQPQHF. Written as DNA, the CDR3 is TGTGCCAGCACTTCAGGGGTGAATCAGCCCCAGCATTTT.

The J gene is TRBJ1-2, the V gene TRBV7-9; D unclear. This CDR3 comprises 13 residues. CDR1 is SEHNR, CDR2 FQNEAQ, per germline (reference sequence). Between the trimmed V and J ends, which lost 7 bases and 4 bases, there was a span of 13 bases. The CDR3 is CASTIGSAYGYTF. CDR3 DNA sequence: TGTGCCAGCACCATAGGCAGCGCCTATGGCTACACCTTC.

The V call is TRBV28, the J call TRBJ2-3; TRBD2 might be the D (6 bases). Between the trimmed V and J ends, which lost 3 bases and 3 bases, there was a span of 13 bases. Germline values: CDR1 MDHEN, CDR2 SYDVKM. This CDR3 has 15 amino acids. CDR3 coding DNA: TGTGCCAGCAGTTTGTCTGCCCGGGGGACAGATACGCAGTATTTT. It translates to CASSLSARGTDTQYF.

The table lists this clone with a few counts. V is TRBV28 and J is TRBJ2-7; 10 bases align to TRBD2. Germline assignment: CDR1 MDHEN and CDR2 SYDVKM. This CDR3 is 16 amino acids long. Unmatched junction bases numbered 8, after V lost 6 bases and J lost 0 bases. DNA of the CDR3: TGTGCCAGCAGCCTAGAACTAGCGGGGTACTCCTACGAGCAGTACTTC. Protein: CASSLELAGYSYEQYF.

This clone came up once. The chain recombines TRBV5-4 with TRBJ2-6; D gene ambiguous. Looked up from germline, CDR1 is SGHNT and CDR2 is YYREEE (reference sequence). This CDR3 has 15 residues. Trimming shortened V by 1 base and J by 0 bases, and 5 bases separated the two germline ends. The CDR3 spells CASSLPGSGANVLTF. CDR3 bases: TGTGCCAGCAGCTTGCCAGGCTCTGGGGCCAACGTCCTGACTTTC.

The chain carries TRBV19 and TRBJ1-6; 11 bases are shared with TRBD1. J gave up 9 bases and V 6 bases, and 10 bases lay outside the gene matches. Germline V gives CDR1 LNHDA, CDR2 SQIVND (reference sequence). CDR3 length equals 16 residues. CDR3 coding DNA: TGTGCCAGTAGCAGTTGGACAGGGGGCAGCGGTTCACCCCTCCACTTT. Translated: CASSSWTGGSGSPLHF.

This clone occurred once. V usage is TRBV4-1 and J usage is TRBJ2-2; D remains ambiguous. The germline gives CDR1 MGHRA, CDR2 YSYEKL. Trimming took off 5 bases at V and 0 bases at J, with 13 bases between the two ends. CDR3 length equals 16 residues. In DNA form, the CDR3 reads TGCGCCAGCAGCTCAGACCGACTTTCGAACACCGGGGAGCTGTTTTTT. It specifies CASSSDRLSNTGELFF.

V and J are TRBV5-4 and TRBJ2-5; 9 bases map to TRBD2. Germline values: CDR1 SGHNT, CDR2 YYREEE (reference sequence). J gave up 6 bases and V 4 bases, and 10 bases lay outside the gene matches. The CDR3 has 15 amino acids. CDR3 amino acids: CASSVDSGRGKTQYF. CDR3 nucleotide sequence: TGTGCCAGCAGCGTCGATAGCGGGAGAGGGAAGACCCAGTACTTC.

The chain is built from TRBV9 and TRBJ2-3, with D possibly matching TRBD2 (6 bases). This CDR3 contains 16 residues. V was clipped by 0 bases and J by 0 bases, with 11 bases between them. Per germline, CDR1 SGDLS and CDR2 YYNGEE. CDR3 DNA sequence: TGTGCCAGCAGCGTAGCTGCGGGGCCCAGCACAGATACGCAGTATTTT. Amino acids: CASSVAAGPSTDTQYF.

As DNA, the CDR3 is TGTGCCAGCAGCGTAGGCTCTAGCGGAGCCACAGATACGCAGTATTTT. It encodes CASSVGSSGATDTQYF. The chain employs TRBV9 and TRBJ2-3, with 7 bases aligning to TRBD2. Germline lookup yields CDR1 SGDLS and CDR2 YYNGEE. The V and J ends lost 0 bases and 2 bases, in that order; junction bases with no gene match: 6. The CDR3 has 16 amino acids.

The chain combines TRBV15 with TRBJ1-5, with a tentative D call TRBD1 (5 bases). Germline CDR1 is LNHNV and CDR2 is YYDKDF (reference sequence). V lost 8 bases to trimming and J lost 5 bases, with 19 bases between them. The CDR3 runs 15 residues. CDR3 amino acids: CATGGDRGLYQPQHF. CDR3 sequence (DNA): TGTGCCACCGGGGGGGATAGGGGACTATATCAGCCCCAGCATTTT.

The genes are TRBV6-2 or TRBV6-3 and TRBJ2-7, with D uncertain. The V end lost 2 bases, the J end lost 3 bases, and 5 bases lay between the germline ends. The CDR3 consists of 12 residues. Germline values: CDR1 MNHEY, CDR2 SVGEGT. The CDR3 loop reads CASSYMYYEQYF. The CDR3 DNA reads TGTGCCAGCAGTTACATGTACTACGAGCAGTACTTC.

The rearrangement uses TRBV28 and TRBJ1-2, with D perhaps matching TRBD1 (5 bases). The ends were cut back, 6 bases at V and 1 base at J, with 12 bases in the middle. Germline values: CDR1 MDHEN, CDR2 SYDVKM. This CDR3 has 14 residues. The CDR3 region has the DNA TGTGCCAGCAGGTACCCGCAGGGTAACTATGGCTACACCTTC. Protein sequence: CASRYPQGNYGYTF.

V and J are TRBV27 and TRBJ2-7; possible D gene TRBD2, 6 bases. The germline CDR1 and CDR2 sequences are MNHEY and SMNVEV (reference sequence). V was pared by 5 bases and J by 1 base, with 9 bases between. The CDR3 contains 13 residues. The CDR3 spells CASSPSGSYEQYF. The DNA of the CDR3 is TGTGCCAGCAGTCCAAGCGGGTCCTACGAGCAGTACTTC.

The CDR3 DNA is TGCGCCAGCACCCGGACAGGGGGCTTGGATACGCAGTATTTT. It is translated as CASTRTGGLDTQYF. The rearrangement uses TRBV4-1 and TRBJ2-3; 11 nucleotides agree with TRBD1. CDR1 is MGHRA and CDR2 is YSYEKL in the germline V gene. Unmatched junction bases numbered 6, after V lost 7 bases and J lost 6 bases. The CDR3 spans 14 residues.

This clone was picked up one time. The CDR3 DNA sequence: TGCGCCAGCAGCCCAGGTCCCCTCTGGGGAGCGGGAGAGAGCAATGAGCAGTTCTTC. Encoded protein: CASSPGPLWGAGESNEQFF. The chain carries TRBV4-1 and TRBJ2-1; 8 positions match TRBD2. Trimming took 4 bases from V and 6 from J; bases not matched to a gene: 20. The CDR3 is 19 amino acids. Germline V gene sequence: CDR1 MGHRA, CDR2 YSYEKL.

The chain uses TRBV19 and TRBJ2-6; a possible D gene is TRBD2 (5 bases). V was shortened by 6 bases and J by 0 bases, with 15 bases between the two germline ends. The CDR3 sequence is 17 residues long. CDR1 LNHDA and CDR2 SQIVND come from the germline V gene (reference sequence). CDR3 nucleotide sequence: TGTGCCAGTAGCATCGAGGCCGGACTCTCTGGGGCCAACGTCCTGACTTTC. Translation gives CASSIEAGLSGANVLTF.

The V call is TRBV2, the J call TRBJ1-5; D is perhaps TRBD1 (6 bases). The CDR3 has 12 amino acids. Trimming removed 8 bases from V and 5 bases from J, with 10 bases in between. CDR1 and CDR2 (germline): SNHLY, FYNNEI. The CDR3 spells CASGAGDQPQHF. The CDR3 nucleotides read TGTGCCAGCGGGGCAGGGGATCAGCCCCAGCATTTT. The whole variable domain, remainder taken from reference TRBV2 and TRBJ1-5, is EPEVTQTPSHQVTQMGQEVILRCVPISNHLYFYWYRQILGQKVEFLVSFYNNEISEKSEIFDDQFSVERPDGSNFTLKIRSTKLEDSAMYFCASGAGDQPQHFGDGTRLSIL.

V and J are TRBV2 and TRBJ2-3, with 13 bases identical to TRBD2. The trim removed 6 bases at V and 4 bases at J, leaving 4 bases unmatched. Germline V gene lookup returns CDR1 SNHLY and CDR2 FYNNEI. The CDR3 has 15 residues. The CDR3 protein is CASRWTSGGADTQYF. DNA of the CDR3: TGTGCCAGCAGATGGACTAGCGGGGGTGCAGATACGCAGTATTTT.

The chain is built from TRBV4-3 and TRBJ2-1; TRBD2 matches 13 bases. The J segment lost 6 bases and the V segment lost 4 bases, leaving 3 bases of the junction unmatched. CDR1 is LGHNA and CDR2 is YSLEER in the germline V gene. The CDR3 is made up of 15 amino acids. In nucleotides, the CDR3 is TGCGCCAGCAGCCCACTAGCGGGAGGGGTCAATGAGCAGTTCTTC. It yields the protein CASSPLAGGVNEQFF.